The 18 T cell receptor beta chains in this list originate from one sample, sequenced in a study of T cell responses to AZD1222 COVID-19 vaccine. Libraries were prepared by immunoSEQ multiplex PCR; TCRdb keeps only in-frame clonotypes and omits some of them. The data contain roughly 150,000 clones, under 95% of them singletons. The sequencing used peripheral blood, collected on day 0 of AZD1222 vaccination. Every receptor here comes from an adult in good health.

The gene calls are TRBV28 and TRBJ1-6; 10 positions agree with TRBD1. The CDR3 has 15 amino acids. J lost 7 bases, V lost 7 bases, and 7 bases had no gene match. CDR1 and CDR2 (germline): MDHEN, SYDVKM. The CDR3 spells CASTGTGVGNSPLHF. The DNA for the CDR3 is TGTGCCAGCACGGGGACAGGGGTAGGAAATTCACCCCTCCACTTT.

The genes are TRBV28 and TRBJ2-3; TRBD2 matches at 9 bases. The CDR3 contains 14 residues. J lost 4 bases, V lost 6 bases, and 5 bases had no gene match. Germline assignment: CDR1 MDHEN and CDR2 SYDVKM. The chain's CDR3 is CASRGGGAADTQYF. The CDR3 nucleotides are TGTGCCAGCAGGGGCGGGGGGGCGGCAGATACGCAGTATTTT.

The rearrangement links TRBV6-2 or TRBV6-3 to TRBJ2-7; D might be TRBD1 (6 bases). Germline CDR1 is MNHEY and CDR2 is SVGEGT. The V end was cut by 2 bases, the J end by 1 base, with 15 bases between. CDR3 length: 16 amino acids. The DNA for the CDR3 is TGTGCCAGCAGTTACCCCAGGACGACAGGATCCTACGAGCAGTACTTC. Translating gives CASSYPRTTGSYEQYF.

The V gene is TRBV28, the J gene TRBJ2-1; no firm D call. The length of the CDR3 is 16 residues. V lost 6 bases, J lost 4 bases, and 19 bases lay in between. In germline, CDR1 is MDHEN, CDR2 SYDVKM. The CDR3 is CASRPLLEMVYNEQFF. For the CDR3, the DNA is TGTGCCAGCAGGCCTCTTTTGGAGATGGTATACAATGAGCAGTTCTTC.

The chain employs TRBV4-1 and TRBJ1-4, with D maybe TRBD1 (5 bases). CDR1 and CDR2 from the germline V gene are MGHRA and YSYEKL. CDR3 length: 17 residues. Between the trimmed V and J ends, which lost 0 bases and 6 bases, there was a span of 17 bases. CDR3: CASSQEKNVGTYEKLFF. The CDR3 DNA follows: TGCGCCAGCAGCCAAGAGAAAAATGTGGGGACTTATGAAAAACTGTTTTTT.

CDR3 sequence reads: CASRGDYTSYEQYF. The DNA for the CDR3 is TGTGCCAGCAGGGGGGACTACACCTCCTACGAGCAGTACTTC. The chain employs TRBV6-5 and TRBJ2-7; 7 bases match TRBD2. The CDR3 consists of 14 residues. CDR1 is MNHEY, CDR2 SVGAGI, per germline. Unmatched junction bases numbered 5, after V lost 6 bases and J lost 0 bases.

This CDR3 reads CASSPGLAGVEQYF. DNA of the CDR3: TGCGCCAGCAGCCCGGGGTTAGCGGGAGTCGAGCAGTACTTC. The chain is built from TRBV4-1 and TRBJ2-7; 9 bases are a match to TRBD2. This CDR3 has 14 amino acids. Germline assignment: CDR1 MGHRA and CDR2 YSYEKL. V lost 4 bases to trimming and J lost 6 bases; unmatched junction nucleotides: 7.

The chain joins TRBV6-2 or TRBV6-3 to TRBJ1-1; D may be TRBD1 (5 bases). CDR1 MNHEY and CDR2 SVGEGT come from the germline V gene. This CDR3 comprises 12 residues. Trimming cost V 1 base and J 10 bases, with 10 bases left between them. CDR3 nucleotides: TGTGCCAGCAGTTACTGGTCAGGGTCAGCTTTCTTT. It codes for CASSYWSGSAFF.

CDR3 protein: CASSLAPGSNQPQHF. In nucleotides, the CDR3 is TGTGCCAGCAGCTTGGCCCCAGGGTCCAATCAGCCCCAGCATTTT. The chain uses TRBV5-6 and TRBJ1-5, with a possible D match to TRBD1 (5 bases). The CDR3 is 15 amino acids. V was trimmed by 0 bases and J by 3 bases, leaving 10 bases between them. Germline V gene lookup returns CDR1 SGHDT and CDR2 YYEEEE. The whole variable domain, remainder taken from reference TRBV5-6 and TRBJ1-5, is DAGVTQSPTHLIKTRGQQVTLRCSPKSGHDTVSWYQQALGQGPQFIFQYYEEEERQRGNFPDRFSGHQFPNYSSELNVNALLLGDSALYLCASSLAPGSNQPQHFGDGTRLSIL.

The V call is TRBV5-1, the J call TRBJ2-7, with no clear D. The V end lost 0 bases, the J end lost 2 bases, and 12 bases lay between the germline ends. The CDR3 totals 15 residues. Germline values: CDR1 SGHRS, CDR2 YFSETQ. As DNA, the CDR3 is TGCGCCAGCAGCTTGGGGGCCCCGCAGGCCTACGAGCAGTACTTC. This translates into CASSLGAPQAYEQYF.

In this sample, this clone turned up once. The CDR3 loop is CASSPRDRNAPLHF. In nucleotides, the CDR3 is TGTGCCAGCAGCCCCCGGGACAGGAATGCACCCCTCCACTTT. The genes are TRBV9 and TRBJ1-6; 8 positions agree with TRBD1. The CDR3 totals 14 residues. Germline V gives CDR1 SGDLS, CDR2 YYNGEE. With V trimmed by 4 bases and J by 11 bases, 8 bases remained unmatched. Supplemented by reference TRBV9 and TRBJ1-6, the full variable domain reads DSGVTQTPKHLITATGQRVTLRCSPRSGDLSVYWYQQSLDQGLQFLIQYYNGEERAKGNILERFSAQQFPDLHSELNLSSLELGDSALYFCASSPRDRNAPLHFGNGTRLTVT.

The rearrangement uses TRBV5-1 and TRBJ1-2; D is undetermined. The CDR3 runs 14 residues. V was shortened by 0 bases and J by 0 bases, with 6 bases between the two germline ends. Germline CDR1 is SGHRS and CDR2 is YFSETQ. CDR3 nucleotide sequence: TGCGCCAGCAGCTTGGACCCAGCTAACTATGGCTACACCTTC. It encodes CASSLDPANYGYTF.

This sequence joins TRBV2 and TRBJ2-5, with 7 positions matching TRBD1. Germline V gene data show CDR1 as SNHLY and CDR2 as FYNNEI. The CDR3 length is 14 residues. Trimming removed 3 bases from V and 5 bases from J; junction bases left unmatched: 6. CDR3 DNA sequence: TGTGCCAGCAGTGATGAGGGACAGATGGAGACCCAGTACTTC. Translated: CASSDEGQMETQYF.

The chain has TRBV9 and TRBJ1-6; tentative D call: TRBD1 (6 bases). The CDR3 spans 15 residues. The V gene lost 0 bases and the J gene lost 5 bases, with 9 bases spanning the gap. Germline CDR1 reads SGDLS; CDR2 reads YYNGEE. Here the CDR3 reads CASSVETGNNSPLHF. CDR3 nucleotides: TGTGCCAGCAGCGTAGAGACAGGAAATAATTCACCCCTCCACTTT.

The chain has TRBV15 and TRBJ2-2; possibly TRBD1 or TRBD2 for D (5 bases each). V was trimmed by 5 bases and J by 3 bases, leaving 13 bases between them. The CDR3 covers 15 residues. Germline loops: CDR1 LNHNV, CDR2 YYDKDF (reference sequence). Here the CDR3 reads CATSEGLGDTGELFF. CDR3 DNA sequence: TGTGCCACCAGCGAGGGCCTGGGGGACACCGGGGAGCTGTTTTTT.

V and J are TRBV7-3 and TRBJ1-1; D is uncertain. V was cut by 3 bases and J by 1 base, with 6 bases left in between. CDR3 length equals 13 residues. CDR1 is SGHTA, CDR2 FQGTGA, per germline. The DNA for the CDR3 is TGTGCCAGCAGCTTTTCAGCGAACACTGAAGCTTTCTTT. Its translation: CASSFSANTEAFF.

This chain joins TRBV28 and TRBJ2-3; possibly TRBD1 for D (5 bases). Germline CDR1 MDHEN, CDR2 SYDVKM. CDR3 size: 13 residues. V was trimmed by 5 bases and J by 5 bases, leaving 11 bases between them. The CDR3 DNA is TGTGCCAGCAGTCTTCTAGGGGTAGATACGCAGTATTTT. Translation gives CASSLLGVDTQYF.

The chain employs TRBV4-3 and TRBJ2-7; possibly TRBD1 for D (5 bases). V lost 1 base, J lost 5 bases, and 12 bases lay in between. The germline V gene encodes CDR1 LGHNA and CDR2 YSLEER. The CDR3 has 14 residues. CDR3 coding DNA: TGCGCCAGCAGCCAAGGATGGGGCAGGGACGAGCAGTACTTC. The encoded protein is CASSQGWGRDEQYF.